This TCR beta chain came from a study of blood T cell repertoires in COVID-19. Overall study: Nucleic acid was either cDNA or gDNA, and it came from T cells, B-cell-depleted T cells, or PBMCs.

J was trimmed by 0 bases and V by 3 bases; bases with no gene match: 2. The CDR3 is made up of 15 amino acids. Germline CDR1 is SEHNR and CDR2 is FQNEAQ (reference sequence). In terms of age and location, participants ranged from roughly 18 to 89 years and lived in about two dozen US areas. In assigning cohorts, the study relied on participant-reported clinical history. In the source study's methods: It was from reference gene primer amplification that nucleated cell counts were estimated. The method was immunoSEQ multiplex PCR; TCRdb's version includes in-frame clones alone and lacks a portion of them. The V and J calls and clone size are taken from that table; D and trimming were inferred from the DNA. The table lists roughly 150,000 clones, approximately 88% of them singletons.

Sequenced: PBMCs or T cells enriched from blood (not recorded which). The source of this sequence is a man aged 65-85 years who had been exposed to COVID-19. The chain carries TRBV7-9 and TRBJ1-3; 7 bases line up with TRBD1. The CDR3 sequence is CASSFRGISGNTIYF. The CDR3 DNA is TGTGCCAGCAGCTTCAGGGGGATCTCTGGAAACACCATATATTTT.